The entry that follows covers one TCR beta chain sequence. The data stem from a study of STAT5B mutations in CD4+ large granular lymphocyte leukemia. Overall study context: Among healthy controls, a particular HLA allele went with more CDR3 'QG' motifs.

Buffy coats from healthy blood donors served as controls. Study processing details: A productive frequency of 2.59 x 10-5 was the lowest detectable. This table comes from immunoSEQ multiplex PCR, and its TCRdb copy is limited to in-frame clones, with some not included. V and J calls and clone size are those listed in that table; D and trimming were worked out from the DNA. The sample has about 33,000 clones, 70% to 75% seen once. The TCR was taken from a human donor in good health. Sequencing was carried out using CD4+ T cells from blood buffy coats.

The CDR3 is CASSQRLAVDIQYF. The CDR3 bases are TGTGCCAGCAGTCAAAGACTAGCGGTGGACATTCAGTACTTC. J is TRBJ2-4 and V is TRBV6-1; TRBD2 matches 9 bases. CDR1 is MNHNS, CDR2 SASEGT, per germline. The CDR3 is 14 residues long. V lost 5 bases to trimming and J lost 8 bases; unmatched junction nucleotides: 7.